Following are 8 T cell receptor beta chains from one sample sequenced in a study of T cells in Graves' hyperthyroidism and ophthalmopathy. RNA transcripts yielded amplified TCR beta CDR3 regions. In the first-round RT-PCR of the TCR CDR3, the HTBI primer set was used. TCRdb reprocessed the multiplex PCR reads via MiXCR and lists one record per CDR3 protein. Altogether 40,000 to 65,000 distinct CDR3 sequences are present, around 48% being singletons, with the ten largest covering approximately 9.1%. Sequencing used blood. These receptor sequences come from a woman in her fifties or sixties with Graves' ophthalmopathy.

This clonotype has at least ten counts. The J gene is TRBJ2-2, the V gene TRBV7-8; D remains unclear. Germline CDR1 and CDR2: SGHVS and FQNEAQ. The CDR3 contains 14 residues. V lost 3 bases and J lost 3, with 8 bases in between. The CDR3 region is CASSFIVYTGELFF. As DNA, the CDR3 is TGTGCCAGCAGCTTCATAGTGTACACCGGGGAGCTGTTTTTT.

This chain links TRBV20-1 with TRBJ2-7; perhaps D is TRBD1 or TRBD2 (5 bases each). This CDR3 is 16 amino acids long. Trimming stripped 0 bases from V and 5 bases from J, with 20 bases between. Per germline, CDR1 DFQATT and CDR2 SNEGSKA (reference sequence). The CDR3 here is CSARDLGQGRADEQYF. The CDR3 nucleotides are TGCAGTGCTAGAGATCTGGGGCAGGGACGGGCCGACGAGCAGTACTTC.

The rearrangement joins TRBV7-9 to TRBJ2-5; 8 nucleotides align to TRBD2. The V segment lost 0 bases and the J segment 7 bases; nucleotides outside the gene matches: 10. The length of the CDR3 is 16 residues. The germline V gene has CDR1 SEHNR and CDR2 FQNEAQ (reference sequence). Written as DNA, the CDR3 is TGTGCCAGCAGCTTAGCGGTGGGTGGGCTAGCGGGGACCCAGTACTTC. As protein: CASSLAVGGLAGTQYF. Full variable domain (remainder filled in from reference TRBV7-9 and TRBJ2-5): DTGVSQNPRHKITKRGQNVTFRCDPISEHNRLYWYRQTLGQGPEFLTYFQNEAQLEKSRLLSDRFSAERPKGSFSTLEIQRTEQGDSAMYLCASSLAVGGLAGTQYFGPGTRLLVL.

With regard to this clonotype: The conserved phenylalanine or tryptophan is not found at the CDR3 terminus, so this likely reflects a read error. The chain carries TRBV5-1 and TRBJ2-3, with 10 bases identical to TRBD1. With V trimmed by 5 bases and J by 3 bases, 9 bases remained unmatched. From germline, CDR1 is SGHRS and CDR2 YFSETQ. This CDR3 has 16 amino acids. This chain's CDR3 is CASRNGQGEKTDTQYC. The CDR3, as DNA: TGCGCCAGCAGGAACGGACAGGGGGAGAAAACAGATACGCAGTATTGT.

This sequence joins TRBV13 and TRBJ1-2, with D uncertain. The ends were cut back, 1 base at V and 6 bases at J, with 15 bases in the middle. From germline, CDR1 is PRHDT and CDR2 FYEKMQ (reference sequence). The CDR3 contains 15 residues. The CDR3 nucleotides read TGTGCCAGCAGCTTAGCGGCGAAAAAGTGGGATGGCTACACCTTC. This translates into CASSLAAKKWDGYTF.

Turning to this clonotype: This may be a read error, as it is one base from a much larger clone. The rearrangement uses TRBV19 and TRBJ2-5; D possibly matches TRBD1 or TRBD2 (6 bases each). Trimming shortened V by 4 bases and J by 2 bases, and 11 bases separated the two germline ends. Germline V CDR1 and CDR2: LNHDA, SQIVND (reference sequence). This CDR3 spans 14 amino acids. The CDR3 coding sequence is TGTGCCAGTAGTACGAGGGGGAGGCAAGAGACCCAGTACTTC. Protein: CASSTRGRQETQYF.

As to this clonotype: The CDR3 does not close with the conserved phenylalanine or tryptophan, likely indicating a read error. J is TRBJ2-1 and V is TRBV9; 8 bases line up with TRBD2. Germline CDR1 reads SGDLS; CDR2 reads YYNGEE. This CDR3 comprises 16 residues. Unmatched junction bases numbered 10, after V lost 2 bases and J lost 6 bases. The CDR3 DNA sequence: TGTGCCAGCAGCGTCAGGGAAGGGGCGGGAGGCAATGAGCAGTTCGTC. Protein product: CASSVREGAGGNEQFV.

This clonotype appeared many times. The chain combines TRBV15 with TRBJ2-1; D is possibly TRBD1 or TRBD2 (10 bases each). V was pared by 3 bases and J by 4 bases, with 22 bases between. The CDR3 consists of 18 residues. In germline, CDR1 is LNHNV, CDR2 YYDKDF (reference sequence). In DNA, the CDR3 is TGTGCCACCAGCAGGGGACAGGGGACTAGCGATAAGTACAATGAGCAGTTCTTC. It encodes CATSRGQGTSDKYNEQFF.